A selection of T cell receptor beta chains follows, all from one sample in a study of PD-L1 blockade in urothelial cancer. The table came from immunoSEQ multiplex PCR; TCRdb's copy has only in-frame clones and leaves some out. The repertoire consists of around 68,000 clones, with about 81% occurring once and the leading ten covering 1.6%. The specimen was PBMCs, collected around atezolizumab (anti-PD-L1) treatment. The receptor set was obtained from an older man with urothelial cancer. The CDR3 runs from the conserved cysteine through the conserved F or W. The D gene is left open where the match is weak. Clone size is stated in some rows and not others, as once, few, many or a class when expanded.

d_call: NA; clone_size: NA; j_call: TRBJ2-1; v_call: TRBV6-5; cdr3_aa: CASSQRWAVKQFF; cdr3_nt: TGTGCCAGCAGCCAACGGTGGGCAGTTAAGCAGTTCTTC
d_call: NA; clone_size: NA; j_call: TRBJ2-5; v_call: TRBV7-7; cdr3_aa: CASAGAFQETQYF; cdr3_nt: TGTGCTAGCGCAGGGGCCTTTCAAGAGACCCAGTACTTC
d_call: NA; clone_size: NA; j_call: TRBJ2-6; v_call: TRBV28; cdr3_aa: CASSPGGVSGANVLTF; cdr3_nt: TGTGCCAGCAGCCCAGGCGGGGTTTCTGGGGCCAACGTCCTGACTTTC
d_call: NA; clone_size: once; j_call: TRBJ2-7; v_call: TRBV12-5; cdr3_aa: CASAPPGEYEQYF; cdr3_nt: TGTGCTAGTGCCCCCCCGGGAGAATACGAGCAGTACTTC
d_call: NA; clone_size: NA; j_call: TRBJ1-5; v_call: TRBV28; cdr3_aa: CATQTYSFYSNQPQHF; cdr3_nt: TGTGCCACACAAACTTACAGTTTCTATAGCAATCAGCCCCAGCATTTT
d_call: TRBD1; clone_size: NA; j_call: TRBJ2-7; v_call: TRBV10-1; cdr3_aa: CASTPGQGSEQYF; cdr3_nt: TGCGCCAGCACTCCGGGACAGGGGTCCGAGCAGTACTTC
d_call: NA; clone_size: NA; j_call: TRBJ1-1; v_call: TRBV5-6; cdr3_aa: CASLPGLRNTEAFF; cdr3_nt: TGTGCCAGCCTTCCGGGACTGAGGAACACTGAAGCTTTCTTT
d_call: NA; clone_size: NA; j_call: TRBJ2-3; v_call: TRBV7-9; cdr3_aa: CASSLEQGIGTDTQYF; cdr3_nt: TGTGCCAGCAGCCTAGAGCAGGGGATCGGCACAGATACGCAGTATTTT
d_call: NA; clone_size: NA; j_call: TRBJ1-1; v_call: TRBV2; cdr3_aa: CASRTEGGTEAFF; cdr3_nt: TGTGCCAGCAGGACAGAAGGGGGCACTGAAGCTTTCTTT
d_call: NA; clone_size: NA; j_call: TRBJ1-1; v_call: TRBV4-2; cdr3_aa: CASSQDRAYEAFF; cdr3_nt: TGTGCCAGCAGCCAAGACAGGGCTTATGAAGCTTTCTTT
d_call: NA; clone_size: NA; j_call: TRBJ1-2; v_call: TRBV5-1; cdr3_aa: CASGLGYGYTF; cdr3_nt: TGCGCCAGCGGCCTAGGCTATGGCTACACCTTC
d_call: TRBD1; clone_size: once; j_call: TRBJ1-2; v_call: TRBV9; cdr3_aa: CASSVGTAANYGYTF; cdr3_nt: TGTGCCAGCAGCGTCGGGACAGCAGCTAACTATGGCTACACCTTC
d_call: NA; clone_size: NA; j_call: TRBJ1-5; v_call: TRBV15; cdr3_aa: CATSRETGPSKGQPQHF; cdr3_nt: TGTGCCACCAGCAGAGAGACAGGCCCCAGCAAAGGTCAGCCCCAGCATTTT
d_call: NA; clone_size: few; j_call: TRBJ2-1; v_call: TRBV7-9; cdr3_aa: CASSQLAHEQFF; cdr3_nt: TGTGCCAGCAGCCAACTAGCCCATGAGCAGTTCTTC
d_call: TRBD1; clone_size: NA; j_call: TRBJ2-7; v_call: TRBV11-1; cdr3_aa: CASSARDRGSYEQYF; cdr3_nt: TGTGCCAGCAGCGCCCGGGACAGGGGGTCCTACGAGCAGTACTTC
d_call: TRBD2; clone_size: NA; j_call: TRBJ2-3; v_call: TRBV5-4; cdr3_aa: CASSLGTSGQYF; cdr3_nt: TGTGCCAGCAGCTTAGGGACTAGTGGGCAGTATTTT
d_call: NA; clone_size: NA; j_call: TRBJ2-7; v_call: TRBV18; cdr3_aa: CASSPQSYEQYF; cdr3_nt: TGTGCCAGCTCACCGCAGTCTTACGAGCAGTACTTC
d_call: NA; clone_size: NA; j_call: TRBJ2-7; v_call: TRBV28; cdr3_aa: CASSTTAERYF; cdr3_nt: TGTGCCAGCAGTACAACCGCGGAACGGTACTTC
d_call: NA; clone_size: NA; j_call: TRBJ2-3; v_call: TRBV6-4; cdr3_aa: CASSPLGTPDTQYF; cdr3_nt: TGTGCCAGCAGTCCCCTCGGTACTCCAGATACGCAGTATTTT
d_call: NA; clone_size: NA; j_call: TRBJ2-7; v_call: TRBV4-1; cdr3_aa: CASSQSPARGPGEQYF; cdr3_nt: TGCGCCAGCAGCCAATCCCCCGCTAGGGGTCCTGGCGAGCAGTACTTC
d_call: TRBD2; clone_size: NA; j_call: TRBJ2-1; v_call: TRBV4-3; cdr3_aa: CASSQTSGGASYNEQFF; cdr3_nt: TGCGCCAGCAGCCAAACTAGCGGAGGGGCCTCCTACAATGAGCAGTTCTTC
d_call: TRBD2; clone_size: NA; j_call: TRBJ2-3; v_call: TRBV10-2; cdr3_aa: CASSGSWGRVKNPSGPDTQYF; cdr3_nt: TGCGCCAGCAGTGGTTCCTGGGGGAGGGTTAAAAACCCCTCCGGGCCAGATACGCAGTATTTT
d_call: NA; clone_size: many; j_call: TRBJ1-1; v_call: TRBV7-9; cdr3_aa: CASSFREWTEAFF; cdr3_nt: TGTGCCAGCAGCTTCAGGGAATGGACTGAAGCTTTCTTT
d_call: TRBD1; clone_size: NA; j_call: TRBJ1-5; v_call: TRBV28; cdr3_aa: CASSFRQGDRVQPQHF; cdr3_nt: TGTGCCAGCAGTTTCAGGCAGGGGGACAGGGTTCAGCCCCAGCATTTT
d_call: TRBD2; clone_size: NA; j_call: TRBJ2-1; v_call: TRBV7-3; cdr3_aa: CASSLPGTSNNEQFF; cdr3_nt: TGTGCCAGCAGCTTACCAGGGACTAGCAACAATGAGCAGTTCTTC
d_call: TRBD2; clone_size: NA; j_call: TRBJ2-7; v_call: TRBV30; cdr3_aa: CAWSPGTSRYEQYF; cdr3_nt: TGTGCCTGGAGTCCTGGGACTAGCCGTTACGAGCAGTACTTC
d_call: TRBD1; clone_size: NA; j_call: TRBJ2-1; v_call: TRBV30; cdr3_aa: CAWSSRDRGVWGFF; cdr3_nt: TGTGCCTGGAGTAGCCGGGACAGGGGGGTTTGGGGGTTCTTC
d_call: NA; clone_size: NA; j_call: TRBJ1-2; v_call: TRBV11-2; cdr3_aa: CASSLKLGGAGYTF; cdr3_nt: TGTGCCAGCAGCTTAAAACTAGGGGGGGCTGGCTACACCTTC
d_call: NA; clone_size: NA; j_call: TRBJ2-7; v_call: TRBV10-2; cdr3_aa: CASSEGDIYEQYF; cdr3_nt: TGCGCCAGCAGTGAGGGGGACATCTACGAGCAGTACTTC
d_call: NA; clone_size: NA; j_call: TRBJ2-2; v_call: TRBV4-3; cdr3_aa: CASSQDLWHFGTGELFF; cdr3_nt: TGCGCCAGCAGCCAAGATCTATGGCATTTCGGGACCGGGGAGCTGTTTTTT